This T cell receptor beta chain was recorded in a study of T cells after yellow fever vaccination. From the 5' RACE reads, TCRdb called clonotypes with MiXCR, one entry per CDR3 protein. The sample lists more than 300,000 distinct CDR3 sequences, roughly 10% occurring once. Study-level points and caveats: The secondary response peaked faster, at day 5 versus 15, but was weaker.

This clonotype was picked up a small number of times. Its antigen is not identified. Per the germline V gene, CDR1 is SGHNT and CDR2 is YYREEE (reference sequence). The V gene lost 0 bases and the J gene lost 0 bases, with 10 bases spanning the gap. This CDR3 comprises 16 residues. The clonotype originates from a man younger than 30 who received the YFV17D yellow fever vaccine. The sequences come from CD4+ T cells sorted from PBMCs, collected 45 days after the yellow fever booster vaccination. The V gene is TRBV5-4, the J gene TRBJ1-5, with D hard to call. In nucleotides, the CDR3 is TGTGCCAGCAGCTTGGTGCGGGGAAATAGCAATCAGCCCCAGCATTTT. It specifies CASSLVRGNSNQPQHF.